The 5 T cell receptor beta chains given below trace back to one sample, sequenced in a study of shared clonotypes between healthy human individuals. Profiling relied on immunoSEQ multiplex PCR, and the TCRdb table lists in-frame clones only, not all of them. The sample shows roughly 500,000 clones, almost 80% of them seen only once. The specimen sequenced was PBMCs. The receptors originated from a woman aged 40 to 50 in good health. Some clones in this sample may be carry-over from other donors' samples.

CDR3 amino acids: CASSLQPSGTYNEQFF. The CDR3 coding sequence is TGTGCCAGCAGTTTACAGCCTAGCGGGACCTACAATGAGCAGTTCTTC. The chain joins TRBV27 to TRBJ2-1, with 9 positions matching TRBD2. The germline V gene has CDR1 MNHEY and CDR2 SMNVEV (reference sequence). After removal of 2 bases from V and 2 bases from J, the junction contained 4 bases not matched to a gene. The length of the CDR3 is 16 residues.

A word on this clone: This may be a read error, as it is one base from a much larger clone. The chain is built from TRBV30 and TRBJ2-7, with 8 bases identical to TRBD2. This CDR3 has 14 residues. The germline V gene has CDR1 GTSNPN and CDR2 SVGIG (reference sequence). The V gene end was trimmed by 0 bases and the J gene end by 1 base; junction bases not matched to a gene: 2. The CDR3 nucleotides read TGTGCCTGGAGTGTACTAGCGGAGTCCTACGAGCAGTACTTC. This gives the protein CAWSVLAESYEQYF.

The J gene is TRBJ1-1, the V gene TRBV9; no clear D gene. V lost 1 base and J lost 2, with 6 bases in between. Germline values: CDR1 SGDLS, CDR2 YYNGEE. The CDR3 extends over 13 amino acids. CDR3: CASSVIGNTEAFF. The CDR3 DNA reads TGTGCCAGCAGCGTAATCGGAAACACTGAAGCTTTCTTT.

The chain employs TRBV7-2 and TRBJ2-7; 10 bases are a match to TRBD2. The germline V gene encodes CDR1 SGHTA and CDR2 FQGNSA. J was trimmed by 6 bases and V by 6 bases; bases with no gene match: 8. CDR3 length: 14 residues. CDR3 sequence reads: CASRQLAGISEQYF. The CDR3 nucleotides are TGTGCCAGCAGGCAACTAGCGGGAATCTCCGAGCAGTACTTC.

This chain uses TRBV10-2 with TRBJ1-1; tentatively, D is TRBD1 (5 bases). Germline V gene sequence: CDR1 WSHSY, CDR2 SAAADI. Trimming pared 4 bases from V and 1 base from J, leaving 7 bases between. CDR3 length: 13 amino acids. The CDR3 bases are TGCGCCAGCAGTGGGGGGGGGAACACTGAAGCTTTCTTT. Amino acids: CASSGGGNTEAFF.